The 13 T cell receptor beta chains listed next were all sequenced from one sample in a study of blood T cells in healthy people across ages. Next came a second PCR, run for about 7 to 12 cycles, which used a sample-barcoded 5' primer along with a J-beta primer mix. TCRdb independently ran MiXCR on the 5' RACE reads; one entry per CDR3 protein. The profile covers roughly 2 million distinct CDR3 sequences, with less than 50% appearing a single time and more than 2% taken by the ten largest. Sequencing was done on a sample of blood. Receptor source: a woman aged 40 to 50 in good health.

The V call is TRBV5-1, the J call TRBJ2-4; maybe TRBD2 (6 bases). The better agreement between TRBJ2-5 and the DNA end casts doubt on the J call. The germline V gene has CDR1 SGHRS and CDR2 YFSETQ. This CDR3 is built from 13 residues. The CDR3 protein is CASSYAGKETQYF. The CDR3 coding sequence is TGCGCCAGCAGCTATGCGGGGAAGGAGACCCAGTACTTC.

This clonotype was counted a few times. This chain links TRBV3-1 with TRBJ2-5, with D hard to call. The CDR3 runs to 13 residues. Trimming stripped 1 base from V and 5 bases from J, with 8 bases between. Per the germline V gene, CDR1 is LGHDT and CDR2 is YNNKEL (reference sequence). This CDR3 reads CASSQVTRETQYF. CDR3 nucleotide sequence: TGTGCCAGCAGCCAAGTTACCCGCGAGACCCAGTACTTC.

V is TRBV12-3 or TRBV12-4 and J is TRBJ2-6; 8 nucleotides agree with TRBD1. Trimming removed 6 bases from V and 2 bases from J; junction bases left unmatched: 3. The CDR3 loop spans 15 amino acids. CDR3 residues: CASRLTGAGANVLTF. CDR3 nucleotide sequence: TGTGCCAGCAGATTGACAGGGGCTGGGGCCAACGTCCTGACTTTC.

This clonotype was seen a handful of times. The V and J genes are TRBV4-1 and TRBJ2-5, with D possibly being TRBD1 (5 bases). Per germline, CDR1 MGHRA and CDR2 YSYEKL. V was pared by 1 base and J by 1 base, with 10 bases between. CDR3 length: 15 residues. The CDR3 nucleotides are TGCGCCAGCAGCCAAGTCCCAGGGTCCCAAGAGACCCAGTACTTC. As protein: CASSQVPGSQETQYF.

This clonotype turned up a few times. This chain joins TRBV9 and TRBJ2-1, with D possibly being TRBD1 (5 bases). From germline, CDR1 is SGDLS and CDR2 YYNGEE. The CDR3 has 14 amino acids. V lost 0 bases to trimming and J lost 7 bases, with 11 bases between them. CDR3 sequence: CASSVAAGLNEQFF. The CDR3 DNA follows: TGTGCCAGCAGCGTAGCGGCAGGGTTGAATGAGCAGTTCTTC. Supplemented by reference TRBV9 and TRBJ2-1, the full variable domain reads DSGVTQTPKHLITATGQRVTLRCSPRSGDLSVYWYQQSLDQGLQFLIQYYNGEERAKGNILERFSAQQFPDLHSELNLSSLELGDSALYFCASSVAAGLNEQFFGPGTRLTVL.

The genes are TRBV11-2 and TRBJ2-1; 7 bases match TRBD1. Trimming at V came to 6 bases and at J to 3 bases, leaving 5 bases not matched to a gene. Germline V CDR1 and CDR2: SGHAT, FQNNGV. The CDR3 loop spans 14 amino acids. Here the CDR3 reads CASRFGDSYNEQFF. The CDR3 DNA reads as TGTGCCAGCAGATTCGGGGACAGCTACAATGAGCAGTTCTTC.

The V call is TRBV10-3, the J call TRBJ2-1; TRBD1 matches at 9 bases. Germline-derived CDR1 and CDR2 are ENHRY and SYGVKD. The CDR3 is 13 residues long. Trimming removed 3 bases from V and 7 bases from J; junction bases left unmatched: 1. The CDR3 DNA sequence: TGTGCCATCAGTGACGGGACAGGGAATGAGCAGTTCTTC. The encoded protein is CAISDGTGNEQFF.

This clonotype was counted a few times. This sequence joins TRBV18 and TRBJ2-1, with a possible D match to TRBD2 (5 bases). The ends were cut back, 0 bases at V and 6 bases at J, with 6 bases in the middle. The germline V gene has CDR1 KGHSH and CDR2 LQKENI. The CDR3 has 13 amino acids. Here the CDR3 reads CASSPPGVNEQFF. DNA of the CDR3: TGTGCCAGCTCACCACCGGGAGTCAATGAGCAGTTCTTC.

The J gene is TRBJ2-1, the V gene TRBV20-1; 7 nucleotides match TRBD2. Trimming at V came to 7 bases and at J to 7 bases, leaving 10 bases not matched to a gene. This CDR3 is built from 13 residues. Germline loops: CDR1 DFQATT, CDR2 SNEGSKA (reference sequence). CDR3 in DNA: TGCAGTGTCTGGGGGGGGGTTAGTAATGAGCAGTTCTTC. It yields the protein CSVWGGVSNEQFF.

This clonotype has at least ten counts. CDR3 DNA sequence: TGTGCCAGCAGCTTAGACAACAGGCGGCAAGAGACCCAGTACTTC. As protein: CASSLDNRRQETQYF. The chain combines TRBV7-2 with TRBJ2-5, with D tentatively TRBD1 (5 bases). This CDR3 is 15 amino acids long. Per germline, CDR1 SGHTA and CDR2 FQGNSA. V lost 1 base, J lost 2 bases, and 11 bases lay in between.

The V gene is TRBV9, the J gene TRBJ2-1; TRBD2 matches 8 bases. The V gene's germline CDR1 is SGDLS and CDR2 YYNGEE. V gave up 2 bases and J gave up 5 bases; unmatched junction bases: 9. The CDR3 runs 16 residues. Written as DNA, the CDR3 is TGTGCCAGCAGCGTCGGTATAGCGGGGCCTAACAATGAGCAGTTCTTC. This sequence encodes CASSVGIAGPNNEQFF.

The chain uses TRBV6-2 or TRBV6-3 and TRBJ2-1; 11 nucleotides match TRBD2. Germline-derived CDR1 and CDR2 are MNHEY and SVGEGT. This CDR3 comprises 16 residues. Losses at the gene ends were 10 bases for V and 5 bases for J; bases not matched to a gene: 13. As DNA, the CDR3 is TGTGCCACCAGAGACAATAGCGGGGGGGCCAACAATGAGCAGTTCTTC. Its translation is CATRDNSGGANNEQFF.

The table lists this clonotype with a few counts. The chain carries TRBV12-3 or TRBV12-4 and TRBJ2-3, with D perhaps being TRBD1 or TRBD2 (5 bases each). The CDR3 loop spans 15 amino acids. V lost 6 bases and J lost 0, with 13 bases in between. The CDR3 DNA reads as TGTGCCAGCAGGCCCCCGGGACCCAGCACAGATACGCAGTATTTT. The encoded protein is CASRPPGPSTDTQYF.